This TCR beta chain came from a study of CD8 T cells in ankylosing spondylitis. A single record per CDR3 protein comes from TCRdb applying MiXCR to the 5' RACE reads. The sample contains about 240,000 distinct CDR3 sequences, around 9.1% of which appear only once. About this clonotype itself: Its antigen is not known.

Trimming removed 5 bases from V and 6 bases from J; junction bases left unmatched: 12. The CDR3 is made up of 15 amino acids. Germline CDR1 reads MNHEY; CDR2 reads SMNVEV (reference sequence). Study-level points and caveats: Prior literature has documented some motif variants in synovial fluid and blood from reactive arthritis.

The sequencing input was blood, either unsorted or a sorted T cell fraction (not recorded which). This TCR came from a male donor with ankylosing spondylitis or in good health (not recorded which). The genes are TRBV27 and TRBJ1-2; 7 bases map to TRBD1. CDR3: CASSRGGGFVDGYTF. DNA of the CDR3: TGTGCCAGCAGTCGGGGAGGGGGCTTCGTTGATGGCTACACCTTC.